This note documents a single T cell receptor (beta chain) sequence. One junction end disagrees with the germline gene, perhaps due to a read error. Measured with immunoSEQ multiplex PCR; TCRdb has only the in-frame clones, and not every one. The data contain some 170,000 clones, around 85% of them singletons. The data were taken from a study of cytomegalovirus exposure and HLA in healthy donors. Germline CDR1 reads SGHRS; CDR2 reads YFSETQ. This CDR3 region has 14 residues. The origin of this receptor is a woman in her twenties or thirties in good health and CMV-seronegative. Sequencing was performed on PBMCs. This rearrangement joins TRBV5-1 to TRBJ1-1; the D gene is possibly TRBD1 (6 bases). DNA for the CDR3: TGCGCCAGCAGATTGGGGCAGGGGCGCACTGAAGCTTTCTTT. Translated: CASRLGQGRTEAFF. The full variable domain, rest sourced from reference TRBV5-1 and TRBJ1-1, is KAGVTQTPRYLIKTRGQQVTLSCSPISGHRSVSWYQQTPGQGLQFLFEYFSETQRNKGNFPGRFSGRQFSNSRSEMNVSTLELGDSALYLCASRLGQGRTEAFFGQGTRLTVV.